Here is one TCR beta chain with its context. Antigen specificity is unknown. This CDR3 contains 14 residues. The ends were cut back, 2 bases at V and 6 bases at J, with 12 bases in the middle. CDR1 and CDR2 (germline): SGHNT, YENEEA. This sample was included in a study of cytomegalovirus exposure and HLA in healthy donors. 60 Vbeta and 13 Jbeta primers were used in PCR. Method: immunoSEQ multiplex PCR; TCRdb's copy keeps in-frame clones and lacks some. The table records under 150,000 clones, 73% of them present only once. Study observations and caveats: Association of 16,951 TCR beta sequences with HLA alleles was found at 0.05 false discovery rate in a later analysis. Most of the TCR beta V segments (in an earlier analysis) were productive either about 87% or about 30% of the time.

The chain combines TRBV11-3 with TRBJ2-3; D is possibly TRBD2 (5 bases). Sample: PBMCs. The receptor was isolated from a human donor in good health. The CDR3 sequence is CASSLTSGLDTQYF. As DNA, the CDR3 is TGTGCCAGCAGCTTAACTTCCGGACTGGATACGCAGTATTTT.